One sample yielded the 20 T cell receptor beta chains listed below, sequenced in a study of Ad26.COV2.S vaccination and SARS-CoV-2 variants. Treatment: some 20 received Ad26.COV2.S at low or high dose, single or two shots; 5 received placebo; per-sample allocation not given. Sampling happened 63 days after the first vaccine or placebo injection. The assay was immunoSEQ multiplex PCR, and TCRdb's table has in-frame clones only and misses some. The sample carries more than 300,000 clones, about 89% recorded once. The starting material was peripheral blood, obtained in a trial of Ad26.COV2.S vaccine versus placebo. The receptors derive from a person aged 18 to 59 who received the Ad26.COV2.S COVID-19 vaccine or a placebo.

This clone was seen at least ten times. The same CDR3 is also encoded by other DNA sequences in this sample. This rearrangement joins TRBV28 to TRBJ2-7; 15 bases match TRBD2. CDR3 length equals 15 residues. V shed 6 bases, J shed 4 bases, and the junction held 4 bases outside the gene matches. Germline V gene data show CDR1 as MDHEN and CDR2 as SYDVKM. CDR3 coding DNA: TGTGCCAGCAGCCCCGGGACTAGCGGGAGGTACGAGCAGTACTTC. Encoded protein: CASSPGTSGRYEQYF.

This clone came up a few times. The chain uses TRBV6-6 and TRBJ1-2, with D unresolved. Germline lookup yields CDR1 MNHNY and CDR2 SVGAGI (reference sequence). The CDR3 consists of 14 residues. The V end was cut by 2 bases, the J end by 3 bases, with 10 bases between. For the CDR3, the DNA is TGTGCCAGCAGTTACGGCAGGCAGGACTATGGCTACACCTTC. Its translation is CASSYGRQDYGYTF.

The J gene is TRBJ2-4, the V gene TRBV19; a possible D gene is TRBD1 (7 bases). CDR1 and CDR2 from the germline V gene are LNHDA and SQIVND (reference sequence). The CDR3 sequence is 13 residues long. Trimming took off 5 bases at V and 15 bases at J, with 20 bases between the two ends. CDR3 sequence (DNA): TGTGCCAGTAGTGGAGACAGGGTGCAGCGGGTGTACTTC. This encodes CASSGDRVQRVYF.

This chain joins TRBV6-2 or TRBV6-3 and TRBJ2-2, with 8 bases identical to TRBD2. Germline assignment: CDR1 MNHEY and CDR2 SVGEGT. The V and J ends lost 2 bases and 0 bases, in that order; junction bases with no gene match: 8. This CDR3 comprises 18 residues. In nucleotides, the CDR3 is TGTGCCAGCAGTTACAGGATTAGCGGGGCCTCGAACACCGGGGAGCTGTTTTTT. Translated, it gives CASSYRISGASNTGELFF.

The V gene is TRBV11-2, the J gene TRBJ2-1; D is uncertain. Germline V gene lookup returns CDR1 SGHAT and CDR2 FQNNGV. The CDR3 covers 15 residues. V was shortened by 5 bases and J by 2 bases, with 13 bases between the two germline ends. This CDR3 reads CASSPRVQTYNEQFF. CDR3 DNA: TGTGCCAGCAGCCCTAGGGTTCAAACCTACAATGAGCAGTTCTTC.

The chain couples TRBV5-5 to TRBJ2-2; 9 bases align to TRBD1. The CDR3 length is 15 residues. The germline gives CDR1 SGHKS, CDR2 YYEKEE (reference sequence). J was trimmed by 5 bases and V by 4 bases; bases with no gene match: 6. The CDR3 protein is CASSLRTGVTGELFF. CDR3 sequence (DNA): TGTGCCAGCAGCCTCAGGACAGGGGTAACCGGGGAGCTGTTTTTT.

The rearrangement uses TRBV24-1 and TRBJ2-5; tentative D call: TRBD2 (6 bases). CDR3 length: 16 amino acids. Germline V lookup: CDR1 KGHDR, CDR2 SFDVKD. V was trimmed by 5 bases and J by 0 bases, leaving 15 bases between them. CDR3 residues: CATSAGRTSYQETQYF. As DNA, the CDR3 is TGTGCCACCAGTGCGGGGAGGACCTCGTACCAAGAGACCCAGTACTTC.

The V gene is TRBV4-1, the J gene TRBJ2-7; 7 nucleotides align to TRBD1. After removal of 0 bases from V and 2 bases from J, the junction contained 7 bases not matched to a gene. Looked up from germline, CDR1 is MGHRA and CDR2 is YSYEKL. The CDR3 totals 16 residues. The chain's CDR3 is CASSQDMTGTTYEQYF. As DNA, the CDR3 is TGCGCCAGCAGCCAAGATATGACAGGGACGACCTACGAGCAGTACTTC.

The gene calls are TRBV7-9 and TRBJ1-3, with 12 bases lining up with TRBD1. The germline V gene encodes CDR1 SEHNR and CDR2 FQNEAQ (reference sequence). Trimming took 5 bases from V and 8 from J; bases not matched to a gene: 7. The CDR3 contains 15 residues. CDR3 in amino acids: CASSDRDRGRDTIYF. The CDR3 coding sequence is TGTGCCAGCAGCGACCGGGACAGGGGGCGAGACACCATATATTTT. Full variable domain (rest looked up from reference TRBV7-9 and TRBJ1-3): DTGVSQNPRHKITKRGQNVTFRCDPISEHNRLYWYRQTLGQGPEFLTYFQNEAQLEKSRLLSDRFSAERPKGSFSTLEIQRTEQGDSAMYLCASSDRDRGRDTIYFGEGSWLTVV.

The chain uses TRBV7-9 and TRBJ2-5, with 9 bases that match TRBD1. Trimming at V came to 5 bases and at J to 0 bases, leaving 7 bases not matched to a gene. Per the germline V gene, CDR1 is SEHNR and CDR2 is FQNEAQ (reference sequence). The CDR3 has 16 amino acids. Written as DNA, the CDR3 is TGTGCCAGCAGCCCTGGGACAGGGCTCTACCAAGAGACCCAGTACTTC. It specifies CASSPGTGLYQETQYF.

The chain links TRBV2 to TRBJ2-7, with a possible D match to TRBD2 (5 bases). CDR3 length: 14 residues. V was clipped by 4 bases and J by 5 bases, with 15 bases between them. Germline V lookup: CDR1 SNHLY, CDR2 FYNNEI. The CDR3 spells CASSAETEGDEQYF. The CDR3 DNA follows: TGTGCCAGCAGTGCAGAGACCGAGGGCGACGAGCAGTACTTC.

The J gene is TRBJ2-5, the V gene TRBV7-8; TRBD2 agrees at 8 bases. This CDR3 has 14 residues. Trimming at V came to 4 bases and at J to 4 bases, leaving 5 bases not matched to a gene. Germline CDR1 reads SGHVS; CDR2 reads FQNEAQ. The CDR3 bases are TGTGCCAGCAGCTCAGGACTAGCAGCAGAGACCCAGTACTTC. Translation gives CASSSGLAAETQYF. Looking up the rest from reference TRBV7-8 and TRBJ2-5 gives the full variable domain: GAGVSQSPRYKVAKRGQDVALRCDPISGHVSLFWYQQALGQGPEFLTYFQNEAQLDKSGLPSDRFFAERPEGSVSTLKIQRTQQEDSAVYLCASSSGLAAETQYFGPGTRLLVL.

The V gene is TRBV15, the J gene TRBJ2-5; TRBD2 is a possible D gene (5 bases). The CDR3 totals 15 residues. The germline V gene has CDR1 LNHNV and CDR2 YYDKDF (reference sequence). Trimming took off 0 bases at V and 2 bases at J, with 10 bases between the two ends. The CDR3 DNA follows: TGTGCCACCAGCAGAGAGCGGAGGAGTCAAGAGACCCAGTACTTC. It translates to CATSRERRSQETQYF. The full variable domain, rest sourced from reference TRBV15 and TRBJ2-5, is DAMVIQNPRYQVTQFGKPVTLSCSQTLNHNVMYWYQQKSSQAPKLLFHYYDKDFNNEADTPDNFQSRRPNTSFCFLDIRSPGLGDTAMYLCATSRERRSQETQYFGPGTRLLVL.

The sample holds a few counts of this clone. This chain links TRBV5-1 with TRBJ1-5; 9 bases agree with TRBD1. Looked up from germline, CDR1 is SGHRS and CDR2 is YFSETQ. This CDR3 is 16 amino acids long. The junction had 8 bases not matched to a gene; V was cut back by 4 bases and J by 3 bases. The CDR3, as DNA: TGCGCCAGCAGCCCCGACGGGACAGGGAACAATCAGCCCCAGCATTTT. Translated, it gives CASSPDGTGNNQPQHF.

The V and J genes are TRBV9 and TRBJ2-1; D possibly corresponds to TRBD1 (5 bases). Per germline, CDR1 SGDLS and CDR2 YYNGEE. V shed 0 bases and J shed 7 bases, with 23 bases lying between them. The length of the CDR3 is 18 residues. The CDR3 region is CASSVDRKALSESNEQFF. CDR3 nucleotides: TGTGCCAGCAGCGTAGACAGGAAGGCACTTTCCGAATCTAATGAGCAGTTCTTC.

The chain couples TRBV25-1 to TRBJ2-7; D unresolved. V lost 3 bases, J lost 4 bases, and 10 bases lay in between. Germline V gene sequence: CDR1 MGHDK, CDR2 SYGVNS. The CDR3 runs to 13 residues. The CDR3 loop reads CASSEPFAYEQYF. The CDR3 bases are TGTGCCAGCAGTGAGCCGTTTGCTTACGAGCAGTACTTC.

This chain connects TRBV30 to TRBJ2-1, with 10 bases lining up with TRBD2. This CDR3 has 15 amino acids. J lost 9 bases, V lost 4 bases, and 12 bases had no gene match. Germline V gene sequence: CDR1 GTSNPN, CDR2 SVGIG (reference sequence). CDR3 nucleotide sequence: TGTGCCTGGACCCGGTCTAGCGGGAGTTCAGTTGAGCAGTTCTTC. Encoded protein: CAWTRSSGSSVEQFF.

This clone was seen a handful of times. This chain connects TRBV5-6 to TRBJ2-7; 8 bases are a match to TRBD1. The germline V gene encodes CDR1 SGHDT and CDR2 YYEEEE. The V and J ends lost 0 bases and 3 bases, in that order; junction bases with no gene match: 11. CDR3 length equals 17 residues. In nucleotides, the CDR3 is TGTGCCAGCAGCTTGGGCGGCGGGACAGGCCTTTACTACGAGCAGTACTTC. It encodes CASSLGGGTGLYYEQYF.

The CDR3 loop is CASSLETGLSYEQYF. As DNA, the CDR3 is TGTGCCAGCAGCCTCGAGACAGGGTTGAGCTACGAGCAGTACTTC. This chain joins TRBV14 and TRBJ2-7; 7 bases align to TRBD1. CDR3 length equals 15 residues. The V and J ends lost 4 bases and 3 bases, in that order; junction bases with no gene match: 9. Per the germline V gene, CDR1 is SGHDN and CDR2 is FVKESK.

This chain joins TRBV19 and TRBJ1-5, with 7 bases that match TRBD1. Germline V gives CDR1 LNHDA, CDR2 SQIVND (reference sequence). Losses at the gene ends were 7 bases for V and 6 bases for J; bases not matched to a gene: 15. The CDR3 runs 16 residues. CDR3 region: CASTPRTGALSQPQHF. CDR3 in DNA: TGTGCCAGTACCCCCCGGACAGGAGCTTTAAGTCAGCCCCAGCATTTT.